The entry below gives a single T cell receptor beta chain sequence along with its context. The target antigen is unknown. These data belong to a study of cytomegalovirus exposure and HLA in healthy donors. General study results and limits: TCR beta sequences reportedly predicted most subjects' HLA-A and HLA-B alleles accurately.

Germline V gives CDR1 LNHDA, CDR2 SQIVND (reference sequence). Trimming cost V 2 bases and J 5 bases, with 19 bases left between them. This CDR3 comprises 16 residues. PCR primers comprised 60 Vbeta and 13 Jbeta primers. Clones were sequenced by immunoSEQ multiplex PCR, and TCRdb holds only the in-frame ones, with some missing. The data show under 250,000 clones, around 81% seen once. The chain recombines TRBV19 with TRBJ2-7; D is possibly TRBD1 (6 bases). The sequenced material came from PBMCs. The sequence derives from a woman aged 55-69 years in good health and CMV-seropositive. The DNA for the CDR3 is TGTGCCAGTAGTATAATTTCCGGGACACCTAGTCACGAGCAGTACTTC. Its translation: CASSIISGTPSHEQYF. Combining the CDR3 with reference TRBV19 and TRBJ2-7 gives the whole variable domain DGGITQSPKYLFRKEGQNVTLSCEQNLNHDAMYWYRQDPGQGLRLIYYSQIVNDFQKGDIAEGYSVSREKKESFPLTVTSAQKNPTAFYLCASSIISGTPSHEQYFGPGTRLTVT.